Each of the 10 T cell receptor beta chains below was sequenced from the same sample in a study of tumor-infiltrating lymphocytes in primary liver carcinoma. Unsorted bulk tissue (roughly 19-31 mg) underwent RNA and DNA co-extraction. Total RNA (around 510 ng) served as template for TCR beta cDNA synthesis primed by a constant-region primer. Modified slightly, ARM-PCR produced TCR beta libraries over three nested multiplex PCR rounds. The first two PCR rounds used TRBV1-TRBV30 primers with a Cbeta primer, 10 cycles each. TCRdb independently ran MiXCR on the multiplex PCR reads; one entry per CDR3 protein. The sample records more than 95,000 distinct CDR3 sequences, about four fifths being singletons. Material: liver tumor tissue from sampling region 3. Subset meaning: tumor region T3, left-lateral pole. These receptors originate from a man between 35 and 55 years old with primary liver carcinoma and hepatitis B virus infection.

This clonotype was detected only once. One junction end does not reproduce the germline sequence, and a read error may be involved. V usage is TRBV4-2 and J usage is TRBJ1-2; no clear D gene. Germline V lookup: CDR1 LGHNA, CDR2 YNFKEQ. The CDR3 runs 14 residues. CDR3 sequence reads: CASSPLEGNYGCTF. The CDR3 DNA is TGTGCCAGCAGCCCCTTAGAAGGGAACTATGGCTGCACTTTC.

Note on this clonotype: Since no conserved phenylalanine or tryptophan closes the CDR3, a read error is the likely cause. V is TRBV6-5 and J is TRBJ2-3, with 7 bases fitting TRBD2. With V trimmed by 7 bases and J by 6 bases, 13 bases remained unmatched. The CDR3 is 15 amino acids. CDR1 MNHEY and CDR2 SVGAGI come from the germline V gene. In DNA, the CDR3 is TGTGCCAGCAACCCAGGACCAGCGGGAACCGATACGCAGTATCTT. It encodes CASNPGPAGTDTQYL.

Comment on this clonotype: An end of the junction differs from the germline gene, which may be a read error. This rearrangement joins TRBV5-1 to TRBJ1-1; D not certain. This CDR3 contains 13 residues. The germline V gene has CDR1 SGHRS and CDR2 YFSETQ. The CDR3 DNA is TGCGCCAGCAGCCGGGGTGTAAACACTAAAGCTTTCTTT. Protein: CASSRGVNTKAFF.

Regarding this clonotype: One base away lies a much larger clone, so this may be a sequencing read error. Since the CDR3 does not end with the conserved phenylalanine or tryptophan, this likely comes from a read error. V usage is TRBV28 and J usage is TRBJ1-3; D may be TRBD1 (5 bases). Per the germline V gene, CDR1 is MDHEN and CDR2 is SYDVKM. The ends were cut back, 7 bases at V and 0 bases at J, with 13 bases in the middle. CDR3 length equals 15 residues. The CDR3 nucleotides read TGTGCCAGCAACCCGGGGCGCGCCTCTGGAAACACCATATATTTA. It encodes CASNPGRASGNTIYL.

Concerning this clonotype itself: Mismatch with germline at one junction end may stem from a read error. The chain carries TRBV30 and TRBJ2-2; either TRBD1 or TRBD2 may supply D (5 bases each). The germline V gene encodes CDR1 GTSNPN and CDR2 SVGIG (reference sequence). This CDR3 comprises 14 residues. This CDR3 is CAWRRQEDTWELFF. In DNA, the CDR3 is TGTGCCTGGAGACGTCAGGAGGACACCTGGGAGCTGTTTTTT.

Notes on this clonotype: One base away lies a much larger clone, so this may be a sequencing read error. This chain links TRBV16 with TRBJ1-1; TRBD1 matches at 7 bases. The CDR3 extends over 14 amino acids. CDR1 and CDR2 (germline): KGHSY, FQNENV. CDR3 region: CASIQSGGHTEAFF. CDR3 nucleotides: TGTGCCAGCATCCAATCAGGGGGGCACACTGAAGCTTTCTTT.

With regard to this clonotype: The junction does not match germline at one end; this may be a read error. The rearrangement joins TRBV11-2 to TRBJ2-1; D is perhaps TRBD2 (5 bases). This CDR3 spans 15 amino acids. Germline V CDR1 and CDR2: SGHAT, FQNNGV. Here the CDR3 reads CASSCGGLSYDEQFF. In nucleotides, the CDR3 is TGTGCCAGCAGCTGCGGAGGCCTCTCCTACGATGAGCAGTTCTTC.

Comment on this clonotype: The junction departs from the called germline gene at one end, perhaps through a read error. The rearrangement uses TRBV29-1 and TRBJ2-2; maybe TRBD2 (6 bases). CDR1 and CDR2 (germline): SQVTM, ANQGSEA. The CDR3 extends over 11 amino acids. The CDR3: CCVRTRGELFF. CDR3 DNA sequence: TGCTGCGTTCGGACACGCGGGGAACTGTTTTTT.

Comments on this clonotype: Its ends do not fully match the called genes, so a read error is possible. V gene TRBV5-4 combines with J gene TRBJ2-3, with 9 nucleotides matching TRBD2. Germline V gives CDR1 SGHNT, CDR2 YYREEE (reference sequence). The CDR3 has 16 residues. The CDR3 DNA is TGTGCGAGTAGCTTGCTCGCGGGAGGGCCCACAAATACGCAGTATTTT. It translates to CASSLLAGGPTNTQYF. Full variable domain (remainder filled in from reference TRBV5-4 and TRBJ2-3): ETGVTQSPTHLIKTRGQQVTLRCSSQSGHNTVSWYQQALGQGPQFIFQYYREEENGRGNFPPRFSGLQFPNYSSELNVNALELDDSALYLCASSLLAGGPTNTQYFGPGTRLTVL.

About this clonotype: Because the CDR3 is missing its conserved closing phenylalanine or tryptophan, this is likely a read error. The chain recombines TRBV11-1 with TRBJ2-4; D is tentatively TRBD1 or TRBD2 (5 bases each). CDR3 length: 17 residues. Germline loops: CDR1 SGHAT, CDR2 FQDESV (reference sequence). DNA for the CDR3: TGTGCCAGTAGCTTTCCCGGGACCAGCGAGACCAAAAACATTCAGTACTTA. This encodes CASSFPGTSETKNIQYL.